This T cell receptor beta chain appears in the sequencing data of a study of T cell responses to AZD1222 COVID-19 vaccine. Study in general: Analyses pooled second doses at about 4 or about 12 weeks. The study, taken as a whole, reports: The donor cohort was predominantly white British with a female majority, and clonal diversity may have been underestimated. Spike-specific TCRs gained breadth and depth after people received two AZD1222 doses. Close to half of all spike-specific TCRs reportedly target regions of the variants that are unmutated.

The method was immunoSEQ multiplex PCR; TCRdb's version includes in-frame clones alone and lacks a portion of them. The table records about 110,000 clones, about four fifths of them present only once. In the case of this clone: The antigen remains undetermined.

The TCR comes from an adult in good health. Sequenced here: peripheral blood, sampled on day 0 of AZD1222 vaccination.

The CDR3 region is CASSLAGGGASEPQHF. The DNA of the CDR3 is TGTGCCAGCAGCTTGGCGGGAGGGGGCGCCTCAGAGCCCCAGCATTTT. The V call is TRBV7-2, the J call TRBJ1-5, with 7 bases aligning to TRBD1. In germline, CDR1 is SGHTA, CDR2 FQGNSA. V lost 3 bases to trimming and J lost 8 bases; unmatched junction nucleotides: 13. The CDR3 contains 16 residues. The full variable domain, completed using reference TRBV7-2 and TRBJ1-5, is GAGVSQSPSNKVTEKGKDVELRCDPISGHTALYWYRQSLGQGLEFLIYFQGNSAPDKSGLPSDRFSAERTGGSVSTLTIQRTQQEDSAVYLCASSLAGGGASEPQHFGDGTRLSIL.